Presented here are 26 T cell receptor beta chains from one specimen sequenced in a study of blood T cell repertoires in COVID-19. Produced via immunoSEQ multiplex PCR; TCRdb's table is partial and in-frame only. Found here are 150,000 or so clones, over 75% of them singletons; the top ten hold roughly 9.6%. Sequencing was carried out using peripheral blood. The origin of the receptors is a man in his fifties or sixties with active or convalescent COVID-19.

The CDR3 here is CASSEQGSRYGYTF. In DNA form, the CDR3 reads TGTGCCAGCAGTGAACAGGGGAGTCGGTATGGCTACACCTTC. The genes are TRBV2 and TRBJ1-2; D is possibly TRBD1 (6 bases). The CDR3 has 14 amino acids. CDR1 SNHLY and CDR2 FYNNEI come from the germline V gene. With 2 bases removed from V and 5 bases from J, the gap between germline ends came to 12 bases.

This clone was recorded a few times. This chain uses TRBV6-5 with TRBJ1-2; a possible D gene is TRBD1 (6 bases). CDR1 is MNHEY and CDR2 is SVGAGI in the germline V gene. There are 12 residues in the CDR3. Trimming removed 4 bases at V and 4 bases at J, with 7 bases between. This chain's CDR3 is CASSSDSYGYTF. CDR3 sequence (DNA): TGTGCCAGCAGTTCGGACAGCTATGGCTACACCTTC.

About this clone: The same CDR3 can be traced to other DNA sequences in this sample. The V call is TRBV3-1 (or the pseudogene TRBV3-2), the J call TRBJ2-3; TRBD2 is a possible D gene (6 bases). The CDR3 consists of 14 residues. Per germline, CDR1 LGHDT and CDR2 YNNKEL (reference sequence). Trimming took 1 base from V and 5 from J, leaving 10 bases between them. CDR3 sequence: CASSQGAGRDTQYF. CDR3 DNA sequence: TGTGCCAGCAGCCAAGGGGCGGGGCGAGATACGCAGTATTTT.

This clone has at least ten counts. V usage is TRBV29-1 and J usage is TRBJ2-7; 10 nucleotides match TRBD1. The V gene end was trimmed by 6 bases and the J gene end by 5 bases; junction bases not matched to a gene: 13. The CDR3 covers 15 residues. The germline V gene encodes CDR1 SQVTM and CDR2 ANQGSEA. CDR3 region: CSVVPWDRGYHEQYF. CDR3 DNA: TGCAGCGTCGTACCTTGGGACAGGGGTTACCACGAGCAGTACTTC.

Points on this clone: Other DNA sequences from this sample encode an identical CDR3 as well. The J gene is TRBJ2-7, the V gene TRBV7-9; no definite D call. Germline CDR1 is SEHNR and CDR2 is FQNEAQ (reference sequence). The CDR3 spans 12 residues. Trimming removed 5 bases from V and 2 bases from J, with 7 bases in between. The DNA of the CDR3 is TGTGCCAGCAGCCTTAGTGCCTACGAGCAGTACTTC. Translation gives CASSLSAYEQYF. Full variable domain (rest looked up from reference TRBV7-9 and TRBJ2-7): DTGVSQNPRHKITKRGQNVTFRCDPISEHNRLYWYRQTLGQGPEFLTYFQNEAQLEKSRLLSDRFSAERPKGSFSTLEIQRTEQGDSAMYLCASSLSAYEQYFGPGTRLTVT.

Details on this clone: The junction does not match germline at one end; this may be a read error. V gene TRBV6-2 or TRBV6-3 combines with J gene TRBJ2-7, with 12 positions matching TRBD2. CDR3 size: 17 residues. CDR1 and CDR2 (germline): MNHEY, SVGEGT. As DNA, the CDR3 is TGTGCCAGCAGTCCACTAGCGGGAGGTTTCATGTCCTCCGAGCAGTACTTC. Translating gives CASSPLAGGFMSSEQYF.

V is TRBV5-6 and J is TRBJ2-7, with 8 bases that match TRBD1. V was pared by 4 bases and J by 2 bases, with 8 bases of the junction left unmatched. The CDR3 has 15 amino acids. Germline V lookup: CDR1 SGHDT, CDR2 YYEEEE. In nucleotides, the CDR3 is TGTGCCAGCAGCCCTGGGGACAGGCCCGCCTACGAGCAGTACTTC. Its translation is CASSPGDRPAYEQYF.

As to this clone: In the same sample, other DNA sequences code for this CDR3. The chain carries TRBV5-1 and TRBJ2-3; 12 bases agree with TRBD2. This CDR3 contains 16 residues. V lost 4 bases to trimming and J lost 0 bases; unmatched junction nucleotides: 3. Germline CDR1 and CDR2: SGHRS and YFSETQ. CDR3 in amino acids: CASSPGTSGSTDTQYF. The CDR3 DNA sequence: TGCGCCAGCAGCCCGGGGACTAGCGGGAGCACAGATACGCAGTATTTT.

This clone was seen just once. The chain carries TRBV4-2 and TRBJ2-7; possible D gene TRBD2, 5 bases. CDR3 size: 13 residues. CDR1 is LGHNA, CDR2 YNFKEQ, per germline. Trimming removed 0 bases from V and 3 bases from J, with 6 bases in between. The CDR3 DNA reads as TGTGCCAGCAGCCAAGAGGAGGACTACGAGCAGTACTTC. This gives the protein CASSQEEDYEQYF.

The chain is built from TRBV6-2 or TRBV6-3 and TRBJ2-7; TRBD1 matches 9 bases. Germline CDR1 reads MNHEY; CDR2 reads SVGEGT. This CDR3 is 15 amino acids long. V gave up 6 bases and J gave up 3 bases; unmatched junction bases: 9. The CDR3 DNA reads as TGTGCCAGCAGCCCACGCCTGGGACAGGGCTACGAGCAGTACTTC. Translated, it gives CASSPRLGQGYEQYF.

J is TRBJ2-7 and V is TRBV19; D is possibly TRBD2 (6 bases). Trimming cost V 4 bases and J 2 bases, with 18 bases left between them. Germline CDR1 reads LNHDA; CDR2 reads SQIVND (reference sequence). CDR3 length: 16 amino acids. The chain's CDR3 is CASSTIRGTDTYEQYF. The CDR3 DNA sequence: TGTGCCAGTAGTACCATCCGCGGGACTGATACCTACGAGCAGTACTTC. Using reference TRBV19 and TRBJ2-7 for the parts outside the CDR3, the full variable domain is DGGITQSPKYLFRKEGQNVTLSCEQNLNHDAMYWYRQDPGQGLRLIYYSQIVNDFQKGDIAEGYSVSREKKESFPLTVTSAQKNPTAFYLCASSTIRGTDTYEQYFGPGTRLTVT.

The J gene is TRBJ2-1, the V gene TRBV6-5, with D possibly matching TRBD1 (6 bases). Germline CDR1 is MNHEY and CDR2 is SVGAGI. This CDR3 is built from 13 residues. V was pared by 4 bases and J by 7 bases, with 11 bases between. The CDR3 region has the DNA TGTGCCAGCAGTTTTCCTACAGGGAATGAGCAGTTCTTC. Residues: CASSFPTGNEQFF.

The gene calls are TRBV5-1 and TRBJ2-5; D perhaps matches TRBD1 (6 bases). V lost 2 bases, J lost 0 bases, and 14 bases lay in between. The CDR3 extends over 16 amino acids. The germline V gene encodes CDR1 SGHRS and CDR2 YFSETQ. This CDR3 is CASSFNLHRDQETQYF. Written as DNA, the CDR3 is TGCGCCAGCAGCTTTAATTTGCACAGGGACCAAGAGACCCAGTACTTC.

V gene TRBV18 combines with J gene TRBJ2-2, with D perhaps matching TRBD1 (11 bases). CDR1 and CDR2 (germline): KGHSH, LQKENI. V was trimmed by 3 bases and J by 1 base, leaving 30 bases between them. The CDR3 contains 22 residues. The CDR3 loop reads CASSPPGQGDSPSGRNTGELFF. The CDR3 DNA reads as TGTGCCAGCTCACCTCCGGGACAGGGGGATTCCCCTAGCGGGAGGAACACCGGGGAGCTGTTTTTT. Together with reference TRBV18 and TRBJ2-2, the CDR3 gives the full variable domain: NAGVMQNPRHLVRRRGQEARLRCSPMKGHSHVYWYRQLPEEGLKFMVYLQKENIIDESGMPKERFSAEFPKEGPSILRIQQVVRGDSAAYFCASSPPGQGDSPSGRNTGELFFGEGSRLTVL.

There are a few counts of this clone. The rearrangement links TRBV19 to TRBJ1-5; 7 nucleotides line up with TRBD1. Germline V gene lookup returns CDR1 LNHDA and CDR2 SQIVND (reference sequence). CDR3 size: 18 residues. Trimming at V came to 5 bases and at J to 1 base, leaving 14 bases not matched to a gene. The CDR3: CASSSGRDSKLSNQPQHF. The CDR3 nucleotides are TGTGCCAGTAGTTCCGGAAGGGACAGTAAGCTGAGCAATCAGCCCCAGCATTTT.

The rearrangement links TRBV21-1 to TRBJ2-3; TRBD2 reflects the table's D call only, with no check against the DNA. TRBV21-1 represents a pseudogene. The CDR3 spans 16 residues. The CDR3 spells CASSRLPSGSSDTQYF. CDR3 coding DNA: TGTGCCAGCAGCAGGCTCCCTAGCGGGAGTTCAGATACGCAGTATTTT.

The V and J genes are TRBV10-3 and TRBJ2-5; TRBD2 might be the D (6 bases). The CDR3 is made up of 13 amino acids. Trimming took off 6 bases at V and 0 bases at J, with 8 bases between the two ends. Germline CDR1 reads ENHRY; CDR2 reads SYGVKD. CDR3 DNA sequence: TGTGCCATCAGGAAGCGGGACCAAGAGACCCAGTACTTC. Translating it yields CAIRKRDQETQYF.

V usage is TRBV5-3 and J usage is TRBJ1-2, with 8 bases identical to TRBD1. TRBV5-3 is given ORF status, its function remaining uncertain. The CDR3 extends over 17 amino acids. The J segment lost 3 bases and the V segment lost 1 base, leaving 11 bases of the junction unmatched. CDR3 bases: TGTGCCAGAAGCTTGTTAAAATCTCCGGACAGGGACTATGGCTACACCTTC. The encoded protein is CARSLLKSPDRDYGYTF.

The CDR3 reads CASSPPRGAEAYNEQFF. CDR3 in DNA: TGCGCCAGCAGCCCCCCTCGGGGGGCGGAAGCCTACAATGAGCAGTTCTTC. The chain links TRBV5-1 to TRBJ2-1, with D tentatively TRBD2 (7 bases). Germline assignment: CDR1 SGHRS and CDR2 YFSETQ. The CDR3 extends over 17 amino acids. V lost 4 bases to trimming and J lost 2 bases, with 19 bases between them. The variable domain in full, completed from reference TRBV5-1 and TRBJ2-1, reads KAGVTQTPRYLIKTRGQQVTLSCSPISGHRSVSWYQQTPGQGLQFLFEYFSETQRNKGNFPGRFSGRQFSNSRSEMNVSTLELGDSALYLCASSPPRGAEAYNEQFFGPGTRLTVL.

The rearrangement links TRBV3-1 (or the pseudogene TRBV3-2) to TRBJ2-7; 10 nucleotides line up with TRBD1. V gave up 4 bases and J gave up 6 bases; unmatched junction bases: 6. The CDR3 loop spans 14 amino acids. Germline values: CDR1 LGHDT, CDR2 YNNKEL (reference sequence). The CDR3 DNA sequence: TGTGCCAGCAGCCTTCTTGGACAGGGGGGCGAGCAGTACTTC. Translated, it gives CASSLLGQGGEQYF.

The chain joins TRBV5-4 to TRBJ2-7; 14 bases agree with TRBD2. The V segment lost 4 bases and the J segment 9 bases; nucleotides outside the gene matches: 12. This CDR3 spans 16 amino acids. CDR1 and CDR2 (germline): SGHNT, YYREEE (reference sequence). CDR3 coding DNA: TGTGCCAGCAGCCCGACCGGGACTAGCGGGAGAAGTGCGCAGTACTTC. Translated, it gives CASSPTGTSGRSAQYF. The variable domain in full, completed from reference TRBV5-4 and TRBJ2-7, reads ETGVTQSPTHLIKTRGQQVTLRCSSQSGHNTVSWYQQALGQGPQFIFQYYREEENGRGNFPPRFSGLQFPNYSSELNVNALELDDSALYLCASSPTGTSGRSAQYFGPGTRLTVT.

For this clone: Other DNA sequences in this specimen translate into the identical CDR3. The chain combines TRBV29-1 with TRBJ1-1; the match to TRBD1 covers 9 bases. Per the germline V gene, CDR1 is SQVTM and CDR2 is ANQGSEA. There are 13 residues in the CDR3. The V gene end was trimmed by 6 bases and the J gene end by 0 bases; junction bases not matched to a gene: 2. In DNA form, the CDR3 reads TGCAGCGTGGGGGACAGGGTGAACACTGAAGCTTTCTTT. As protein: CSVGDRVNTEAFF.

CDR3 sequence reads: CASSFSGDTGELFF. CDR3 DNA sequence: TGTGCCAGCAGTTTTTCAGGGGACACCGGGGAGCTGTTTTTT. V usage is TRBV28 and J usage is TRBJ2-2, with D maybe TRBD1 (6 bases). The CDR3 extends over 14 amino acids. The germline V gene encodes CDR1 MDHEN and CDR2 SYDVKM. The V end lost 3 bases, the J end lost 3 bases, and 8 bases lay between the germline ends.

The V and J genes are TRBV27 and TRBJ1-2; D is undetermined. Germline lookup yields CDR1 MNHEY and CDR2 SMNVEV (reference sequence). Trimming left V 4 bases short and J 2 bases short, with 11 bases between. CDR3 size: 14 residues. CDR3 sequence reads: CASSYSGLNYGYTF. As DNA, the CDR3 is TGTGCCAGCAGTTACTCCGGACTAAACTATGGCTACACCTTC.

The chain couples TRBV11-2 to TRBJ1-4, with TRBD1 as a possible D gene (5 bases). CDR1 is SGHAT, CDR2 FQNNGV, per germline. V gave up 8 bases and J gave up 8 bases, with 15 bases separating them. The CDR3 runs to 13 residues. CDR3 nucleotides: TGTGCCAGCCGGAGGGGCATGGGGGAAAAACTGTTTTTT. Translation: CASRRGMGEKLFF.

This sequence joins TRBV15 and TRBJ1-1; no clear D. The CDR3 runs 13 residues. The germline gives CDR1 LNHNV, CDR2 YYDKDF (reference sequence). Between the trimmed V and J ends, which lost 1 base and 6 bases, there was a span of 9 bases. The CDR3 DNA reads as TGTGCCACCAGCAGAGGGTCGAGTTCTGAAGCTTTCTTT. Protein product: CATSRGSSSEAFF.